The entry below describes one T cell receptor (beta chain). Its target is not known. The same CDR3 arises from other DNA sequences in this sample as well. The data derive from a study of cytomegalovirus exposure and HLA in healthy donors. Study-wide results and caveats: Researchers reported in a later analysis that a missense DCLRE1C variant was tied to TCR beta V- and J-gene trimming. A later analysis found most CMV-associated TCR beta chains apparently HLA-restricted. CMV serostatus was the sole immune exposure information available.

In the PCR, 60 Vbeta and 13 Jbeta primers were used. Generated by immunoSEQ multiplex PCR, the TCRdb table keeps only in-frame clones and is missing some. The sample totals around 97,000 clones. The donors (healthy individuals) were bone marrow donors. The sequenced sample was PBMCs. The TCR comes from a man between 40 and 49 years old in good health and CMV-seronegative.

The CDR3 DNA reads as TGTGCCAGCAGTGAATTCACCAGCGGGGCAGAGACCCAGTACTTC. It yields the protein CASSEFTSGAETQYF. This rearrangement joins TRBV25-1 to TRBJ2-5; 7 bases align to TRBD2. The CDR3 is made up of 15 amino acids. Per germline, CDR1 MGHDK and CDR2 SYGVNS. The trim removed 1 base at V and 4 bases at J, leaving 6 bases unmatched.